The TCR beta chain described here comes from a study of CD8 T cells in ankylosing spondylitis. TCRdb reprocessed the 5' RACE reads via MiXCR and lists one record per CDR3 protein. The sample carries about 500,000 distinct CDR3 sequences, 9.5% to 15% recorded once. Regarding this clonotype: Its antigen is unidentified.

The study's findings and limits: Apparently characteristic of ankylosing spondylitis blood was a TCR beta motif (under ten highly homologous variants). The study looked at matched synovial fluid samples from ankylosing spondylitis patients. Disease-linked clones were reported to be significantly enriched there. Past research had described some motif variants in reactive arthritis synovial fluid and blood.

The ends were cut back, 2 bases at V and 6 bases at J, with 10 bases in the middle. CDR1 is SNHLY, CDR2 FYNNEI, per germline. The CDR3 has 13 residues. The chain employs TRBV2 and TRBJ1-2; no firm D call. The specimen sequenced was blood, either unsorted or a sorted T cell fraction (not recorded which). The TCR sequence derives from a male donor with ankylosing spondylitis. CDR3 sequence (DNA): TGTGCCAGCAGTGAACAACCTGAGGATGGCTACACCTTC. The encoded protein is CASSEQPEDGYTF.